Listed here are 5 T cell receptor beta chains from one sample, sequenced in a study of blood T cell repertoires in COVID-19. Profiling relied on immunoSEQ multiplex PCR, and the TCRdb table lists in-frame clones only, not all of them. This table has approximately 170,000 clones, around 81% appearing once. Material: peripheral blood. The receptors derive from a man between 65 and 85 years old who had recovered from COVID-19.

The rearrangement joins TRBV30 to TRBJ1-6, with 10 bases identical to TRBD1. The germline V gene encodes CDR1 GTSNPN and CDR2 SVGIG (reference sequence). V was clipped by 2 bases and J by 9 bases; unmatched bases: 13. The CDR3 is 17 amino acids. CDR3 sequence (DNA): TGTGCCTGGAGTTACTCCGGGACAGGGGCCCCGCGTTCACCCCTCCACTTT. Translation: CAWSYSGTGAPRSPLHF.

The chain is built from TRBV28 and TRBJ2-3; 12 nucleotides line up with TRBD2. This CDR3 has 17 amino acids. Germline V gene data show CDR1 as MDHEN and CDR2 as SYDVKM. Trimming at V came to 4 bases and at J to 2 bases, leaving 7 bases not matched to a gene. CDR3 DNA: TGTGCCAGCAGTTCCCCTGGACTAGCGGGGCTCACAGATACGCAGTATTTT. Residues: CASSSPGLAGLTDTQYF.

The J gene is TRBJ1-2, the V gene TRBV5-1; D remains unclear. This CDR3 is built from 14 residues. Germline V gene lookup returns CDR1 SGHRS and CDR2 YFSETQ. The V end lost 4 bases, the J end lost 7 bases, and 17 bases lay between the germline ends. The CDR3 is CASSQNADPGGYTF. As DNA, the CDR3 is TGCGCCAGCAGCCAGAACGCAGATCCGGGTGGCTACACCTTC.

V and J are TRBV5-1 and TRBJ2-5; 10 bases are shared with TRBD1. The V gene end was trimmed by 5 bases and the J gene end by 4 bases; junction bases not matched to a gene: 11. CDR3 length: 16 residues. Germline lookup yields CDR1 SGHRS and CDR2 YFSETQ. CDR3 loop: CASRMQGTGVLETQYF. CDR3 bases: TGCGCCAGCAGGATGCAGGGGACAGGGGTTTTAGAGACCCAGTACTTC.

V usage is TRBV2 and J usage is TRBJ2-7; D remains unclear. Trimming removed 3 bases from V and 4 bases from J, with 7 bases in between. CDR1 and CDR2 (germline): SNHLY, FYNNEI. The CDR3 is made up of 12 amino acids. CDR3 nucleotide sequence: TGTGCCAGCAGTGATGCGCTATACGAGCAGTACTTC. It is translated as CASSDALYEQYF.